These 12 T cell receptor beta chains were sequenced from one sample in a study of blood T cell repertoires in COVID-19. Clones were read by immunoSEQ multiplex PCR, and TCRdb kept only the in-frame ones, dropping some. The data hold 88,000 or so clones, with 75% to 90% observed a single time. The sequenced sample consisted of peripheral blood. All receptors come from a man in his sixties with acute or convalescent COVID-19.

V gene TRBV4-1 combines with J gene TRBJ2-3; possible D gene TRBD2, 5 bases. The CDR3 has 16 residues. Per the germline V gene, CDR1 is MGHRA and CDR2 is YSYEKL. Trimming stripped 5 bases from V and 0 bases from J, with 15 bases between. The DNA of the CDR3 is TGCGCCAGCAGCTCGACGAGGACTGCTAGCACAGATACGCAGTATTTT. Amino acid sequence: CASSSTRTASTDTQYF.

This clone has a handful of counts. This rearrangement joins TRBV19 to TRBJ2-6; TRBD1 aligns across 8 bases. This CDR3 has 15 amino acids. The V gene end was trimmed by 4 bases and the J gene end by 4 bases; junction bases not matched to a gene: 3. CDR1 LNHDA and CDR2 SQIVND come from the germline V gene (reference sequence). The CDR3 DNA reads TGTGCCAGTAGTAGCGACAGGGGAGGGGCCAACGTCCTGACTTTC. It specifies CASSSDRGGANVLTF.

The J gene is TRBJ2-1, the V gene TRBV19; 9 positions match TRBD1. V lost 5 bases to trimming and J lost 5 bases; unmatched junction nucleotides: 1. This CDR3 has 13 residues. CDR1 is LNHDA, CDR2 SQIVND, per germline (reference sequence). CDR3 sequence: CASSGQGHNEQFF. The CDR3 coding sequence is TGTGCCAGTAGTGGACAGGGGCACAATGAGCAGTTCTTC.

The sample holds a few counts of this clone. The rearrangement uses TRBV11-2 and TRBJ2-5; maybe TRBD2 (6 bases). CDR3 length: 18 residues. The V and J ends lost 1 base and 2 bases respectively, with 20 bases between them. Germline V gene data show CDR1 as SGHAT and CDR2 as FQNNGV. This chain's CDR3 is CASSLVVAWNRGQETQYF. The CDR3 coding sequence is TGTGCCAGCAGCTTAGTCGTGGCCTGGAACCGGGGGCAAGAGACCCAGTACTTC. Combining the CDR3 with reference TRBV11-2 and TRBJ2-5 gives the whole variable domain EAGVAQSPRYKIIEKRQSVAFWCNPISGHATLYWYQQILGQGPKLLIQFQNNGVVDDSQLPKDRFSAERLKGVDSTLKIQPAKLEDSAVYLCASSLVVAWNRGQETQYFGPGTRLLVL.

The V and J genes are TRBV6-2 or TRBV6-3 and TRBJ2-3, with 9 bases identical to TRBD2. Germline trimming cut 5 bases from V and 4 bases from J; bases unmatched to any gene: 7. The CDR3 covers 15 residues. CDR1 is MNHEY and CDR2 is SVGEGT in the germline V gene. CDR3 sequence (DNA): TGTGCCAGCAGTAACCTAGCGGGGTGGGCAGATACGCAGTATTTT. It yields the protein CASSNLAGWADTQYF.

This chain links TRBV10-3 with TRBJ2-5, with 9 bases that match TRBD1. V shed 8 bases and J 2 bases; nucleotides not matched to a gene: 0. CDR1 ENHRY and CDR2 SYGVKD come from the germline V gene. CDR3 length equals 12 residues. The CDR3 sequence is CAIGQGQETQYF. The CDR3 DNA reads as TGTGCCATCGGACAGGGGCAAGAGACCCAGTACTTC.

This clone is a singleton in its sample. V usage is TRBV19 and J usage is TRBJ1-1, with a tentative D call TRBD1 (6 bases). Germline V lookup: CDR1 LNHDA, CDR2 SQIVND (reference sequence). V lost 5 bases and J 1 base, leaving 17 bases between the germline ends. This CDR3 contains 16 residues. Here the CDR3 reads CASSGPRDIQNTEAFF. In DNA, the CDR3 is TGTGCCAGTAGTGGACCCCGGGACATACAGAACACTGAAGCTTTCTTT.

The chain uses TRBV2 and TRBJ1-2; no firm D call. In germline, CDR1 is SNHLY, CDR2 FYNNEI. CDR3 length: 12 residues. V was cut by 5 bases and J by 6 bases, with 10 bases left in between. The CDR3 nucleotides read TGTGCCAGCAGTTGGAGAGCGGATGGCTACACCTTC. Translated, it gives CASSWRADGYTF.

This chain joins TRBV5-6 and TRBJ1-5; 9 nucleotides match TRBD1. The V gene's germline CDR1 is SGHDT and CDR2 YYEEEE. Trimming at V came to 3 bases and at J to 6 bases, leaving 4 bases not matched to a gene. The CDR3 totals 14 residues. The CDR3 loop is CASSSRTGVQPQHF. In DNA form, the CDR3 reads TGTGCCAGCAGCTCCCGGACAGGGGTTCAGCCCCAGCATTTT.

The chain recombines TRBV19 with TRBJ1-2, with 7 bases fitting TRBD1. The CDR3 is made up of 14 amino acids. The germline gives CDR1 LNHDA, CDR2 SQIVND (reference sequence). J lost 4 bases, V lost 6 bases, and 8 bases had no gene match. CDR3 bases: TGTGCCAGTAGCGGACAGGCCACACTCTATGGCTACACCTTC. Protein: CASSGQATLYGYTF. Combining the CDR3 with reference TRBV19 and TRBJ1-2 gives the whole variable domain DGGITQSPKYLFRKEGQNVTLSCEQNLNHDAMYWYRQDPGQGLRLIYYSQIVNDFQKGDIAEGYSVSREKKESFPLTVTSAQKNPTAFYLCASSGQATLYGYTFGSGTRLTVV.

The gene calls are TRBV5-1 and TRBJ1-1; D unresolved. This CDR3 spans 13 amino acids. Germline V CDR1 and CDR2: SGHRS, YFSETQ. Trimming shortened V by 6 bases and J by 3 bases, and 12 bases separated the two germline ends. The CDR3 bases are TGCGCCAGCAACTCCCAACTTGACACTGAAGCTTTCTTT. It translates to CASNSQLDTEAFF.

This clone was counted once. This chain connects TRBV7-3 to TRBJ2-3; D remains ambiguous. Germline CDR1 and CDR2: SGHTA and FQGTGA. V lost 0 bases and J lost 3, with 10 bases in between. The CDR3 runs to 15 residues. The CDR3 DNA is TGTGCCAGCAGCTTAACAGGCCTAGGTACAGATACGCAGTATTTT. This codes for CASSLTGLGTDTQYF.